Following are 21 T cell receptor beta chains from one sample sequenced in a study of radiation and T cells in renal cell carcinoma. Stated time point: blood 2 weeks post-SBRT. Treatment here: 15 Gy SBRT to primary tumor, nephrectomy 4 weeks later. The table came from immunoSEQ multiplex PCR; TCRdb's copy has only in-frame clones and leaves some out. This table has more than 150,000 clones, roughly 89% appearing once. Source: blood, taken from a patient whose treatment included radiotherapy and nephrectomy. These receptors came from a woman in her forties or fifties with renal cell carcinoma.

The genes are TRBV28 and TRBJ1-1; D gene uncertain. The germline V and J ends were trimmed by 4 bases and 2 bases, with 5 bases remaining between them. The CDR3 spans 12 residues. Per germline, CDR1 MDHEN and CDR2 SYDVKM. The CDR3 coding sequence is TGTGCCAGCAGTTCCGCCAACACTGAAGCTTTCTTT. Residues: CASSSANTEAFF.

This clone was seen a few times. The V call is TRBV4-3, the J call TRBJ1-4, with 7 bases aligning to TRBD1. After removal of 2 bases from V and 8 bases from J, the junction contained 5 bases not matched to a gene. CDR1 is LGHNA and CDR2 is YSLEER in the germline V gene. CDR3 length: 14 residues. The CDR3 DNA is TGCGCCAGCAGCCAAAACAGGGGAATGGAAAAACTGTTTTTT. It is translated as CASSQNRGMEKLFF.

This clone occurred once. The rearrangement links TRBV11-2 to TRBJ1-2; TRBD1 might be the D (5 bases). The length of the CDR3 is 14 residues. Trimming left V 1 base short and J 3 bases short, with 9 bases between. From germline, CDR1 is SGHAT and CDR2 FQNNGV. The chain's CDR3 is CASSLGGRDYGYTF. The DNA for the CDR3 is TGTGCCAGCAGCTTAGGGGGGAGGGACTATGGCTACACCTTC.

V gene TRBV11-2 combines with J gene TRBJ2-7; D possibly corresponds to TRBD1 (6 bases). From germline, CDR1 is SGHAT and CDR2 FQNNGV. V shed 5 bases and J shed 3 bases, with 14 bases lying between them. This CDR3 comprises 14 residues. Written as DNA, the CDR3 is TGTGCCAGCAGCCCAGAGGCCAGGGGCTACGAGCAGTACTTC. Its translation: CASSPEARGYEQYF.

This sequence joins TRBV9 and TRBJ1-1; a possible D gene is TRBD1 (5 bases). Germline values: CDR1 SGDLS, CDR2 YYNGEE. CDR3 length: 16 residues. The V gene lost 0 bases and the J gene lost 6 bases, with 18 bases spanning the gap. The CDR3 nucleotides read TGTGCCAGCAGCGTAGACGTTGGGGGGGTCAAGGCTGAAGCTTTCTTT. This translates into CASSVDVGGVKAEAFF.

The V gene is TRBV11-2, the J gene TRBJ2-1, with a tentative D call TRBD2 (5 bases). The CDR3 is 16 amino acids. Per the germline V gene, CDR1 is SGHAT and CDR2 is FQNNGV. V lost 6 bases and J 4 bases, leaving 19 bases between the germline ends. CDR3 in DNA: TGTGCCAGCAGAACGAGCGGCAGGCCCCGATACAATGAGCAGTTCTTC. Protein product: CASRTSGRPRYNEQFF.

J is TRBJ1-1 and V is TRBV11-3, with D uncertain. The CDR3 has 12 residues. CDR1 and CDR2 from the germline V gene are SGHNT and YENEEA. Trimming shortened V by 1 base and J by 11 bases, and 11 bases separated the two germline ends. CDR3 residues: CASSLGFPPAFF. The DNA of the CDR3 is TGTGCCAGCAGCTTAGGCTTCCCTCCCGCTTTCTTT.

The gene calls are TRBV18 and TRBJ2-5; TRBD1 aligns across 7 bases. CDR3 size: 15 residues. Germline values: CDR1 KGHSH, CDR2 LQKENI. J was trimmed by 2 bases and V by 1 base; bases with no gene match: 4. DNA of the CDR3: TGTGCCAGCTCACCACTCCCGGGACAGCAAGAGACCCAGTACTTC. Residues: CASSPLPGQQETQYF.

The V gene is TRBV6-5, the J gene TRBJ2-1; weak D call: TRBD1 (6 bases). Germline CDR1 reads MNHEY; CDR2 reads SVGAGI. Trimming removed 7 bases from V and 3 bases from J, with 10 bases in between. The CDR3 has 13 amino acids. CDR3 sequence: CASKATGYNEQFF. The CDR3 nucleotides are TGTGCCAGCAAGGCGACAGGCTACAATGAGCAGTTCTTC.

V is TRBV7-6 and J is TRBJ2-2; 8 bases are shared with TRBD1. There are 15 residues in the CDR3. Trimming took 0 bases from V and 6 from J; bases not matched to a gene: 3. The germline gives CDR1 SGHVS, CDR2 FNYEAQ. The DNA of the CDR3 is TGTGCCAGCAGCTTAGCAGTGACAGGGGCCGGGGAGCTGTTTTTT. Translated: CASSLAVTGAGELFF.

The chain is built from TRBV18 and TRBJ2-7, with D maybe TRBD1 (7 bases). Looked up from germline, CDR1 is KGHSH and CDR2 is LQKENI. V was shortened by 4 bases and J by 5 bases, with 12 bases between the two germline ends. CDR3 length: 13 amino acids. The CDR3 DNA follows: TGTGCCAGCTCACACAGGGGAGGTGACGAGCAGTACTTC. It yields the protein CASSHRGGDEQYF.

The chain uses TRBV7-2 and TRBJ2-5, with 9 bases fitting TRBD2. CDR1 is SGHTA, CDR2 FQGNSA, per germline. Losses at the gene ends were 2 bases for V and 3 bases for J; bases not matched to a gene: 4. The CDR3 spans 15 residues. The CDR3 reads CASSLTRLAEETQYF. In DNA, the CDR3 is TGTGCCAGCAGCTTAACGAGACTAGCGGAAGAGACCCAGTACTTC.

The V and J genes are TRBV6-6 and TRBJ1-1, with TRBD1 as a possible D gene (6 bases). This CDR3 is built from 15 residues. CDR1 MNHNY and CDR2 SVGAGI come from the germline V gene (reference sequence). The V gene lost 2 bases and the J gene lost 1 base, with 11 bases spanning the gap. The CDR3 reads CASSYPQTGNTEAFF. The CDR3 DNA is TGTGCCAGCAGTTACCCCCAGACAGGGAACACTGAAGCTTTCTTT.

Turning to this clone: The sample contains more than one DNA sequence encoding this CDR3. The chain carries TRBV5-4 and TRBJ1-1; no definite D call. Germline V lookup: CDR1 SGHNT, CDR2 YYREEE (reference sequence). Deletions cut 0 bases from V and 1 base from J, with 7 bases between. This CDR3 contains 14 residues. The CDR3 region has the DNA TGTGCCAGCAGCTTGGCCGCGGCGAACACTGAAGCTTTCTTT. Its translation: CASSLAAANTEAFF.

The chain has TRBV5-4 and TRBJ1-2; 7 bases line up with TRBD1. Germline values: CDR1 SGHNT, CDR2 YYREEE (reference sequence). This CDR3 comprises 14 residues. Losses at the gene ends were 3 bases for V and 4 bases for J; bases not matched to a gene: 6. This CDR3 reads CASSYTGQTYGYTF. The CDR3 nucleotides are TGTGCCAGCAGCTATACGGGACAGACCTATGGCTACACCTTC.

V is TRBV6-1 and J is TRBJ2-7, with D unclear. With 7 bases removed from V and 3 bases from J, the gap between germline ends came to 13 bases. Looked up from germline, CDR1 is MNHNS and CDR2 is SASEGT. The CDR3 has 13 residues. CDR3 DNA sequence: TGTGCCAGCAAGGTACAGACGCTCTACGAGCAGTACTTC. It specifies CASKVQTLYEQYF.

This clone was observed a handful of times. The chain couples TRBV19 to TRBJ1-1, with 11 bases matching TRBD1. With V trimmed by 5 bases and J by 2 bases, 4 bases remained unmatched. CDR1 and CDR2 (germline): LNHDA, SQIVND (reference sequence). The CDR3 extends over 15 amino acids. The DNA for the CDR3 is TGTGCCAGTAGTGATCGGACAGGGGGCAACACTGAAGCTTTCTTT. Protein: CASSDRTGGNTEAFF.

This clone was picked up one time. The genes are TRBV7-9 and TRBJ1-5, with D possibly TRBD1 on 5 matching bases. The CDR3 runs 14 residues. Germline V gene sequence: CDR1 SEHNR, CDR2 FQNEAQ (reference sequence). Trimming shortened V by 1 base and J by 7 bases, and 11 bases separated the two germline ends. The CDR3 DNA is TGTGCCAGCAGCTTAGGGGGGGAATGGCAGCCCCAGCATTTT. Its translation: CASSLGGEWQPQHF.

The V gene is TRBV14, the J gene TRBJ2-5; D is undetermined. Between the trimmed V and J ends, which lost 4 bases and 5 bases, there was a span of 8 bases. There are 12 residues in the CDR3. From germline, CDR1 is SGHDN and CDR2 FVKESK. CDR3 region: CASSLARETQYF. In DNA form, the CDR3 reads TGTGCCAGCAGCCTGGCCAGGGAGACCCAGTACTTC.

The chain links TRBV2 to TRBJ1-2; D is undetermined. Between the trimmed V and J ends, which lost 6 bases and 6 bases, there was a span of 14 bases. CDR3 length equals 13 residues. Germline V gives CDR1 SNHLY, CDR2 FYNNEI. CDR3 sequence reads: CASRDRRGNGYTF. The CDR3 bases are TGTGCCAGCAGAGACCGGCGGGGAAATGGCTACACCTTC. Variable domain in full (rest from reference TRBV2 and TRBJ1-2): EPEVTQTPSHQVTQMGQEVILRCVPISNHLYFYWYRQILGQKVEFLVSFYNNEISEKSEIFDDQFSVERPDGSNFTLKIRSTKLEDSAMYFCASRDRRGNGYTFGSGTRLTVV.

The gene calls are TRBV18 and TRBJ1-1; perhaps TRBD1 as D (5 bases). Germline CDR1 is KGHSH and CDR2 is LQKENI. V was trimmed by 3 bases and J by 1 base, leaving 12 bases between them. The CDR3 totals 15 residues. CDR3 DNA sequence: TGTGCCAGCTCACCCCCGGGACGGGGGAACACTGAAGCTTTCTTT. Amino acid sequence: CASSPPGRGNTEAFF.